The T cell receptor (beta chain) described here comes from a study of T cell changes during pregnancy in multiple sclerosis. Libraries were prepared by immunoSEQ multiplex PCR; TCRdb keeps only in-frame clonotypes and omits some of them. The sample has around 15,000 clones; 85% to 95% are singletons. J gave up 0 bases and V 3 bases, and 8 bases lay outside the gene matches. Germline loops: CDR1 SGHRS, CDR2 YFSETQ. The length of the CDR3 is 17 residues. The source of this sequence is a female donor in good health, enrolled as a control in a pregnancy study. Sequences were derived from peripheral blood, sampled in the second trimester of pregnancy. The chain employs TRBV5-1 and TRBJ2-3; TRBD2 aligns across 9 bases. The CDR3, as DNA: TGCGCCAGCAGCTCCCAGGGGCGGGGGGGGAGCACAGATACGCAGTATTTT. Residues: CASSSQGRGGSTDTQYF.